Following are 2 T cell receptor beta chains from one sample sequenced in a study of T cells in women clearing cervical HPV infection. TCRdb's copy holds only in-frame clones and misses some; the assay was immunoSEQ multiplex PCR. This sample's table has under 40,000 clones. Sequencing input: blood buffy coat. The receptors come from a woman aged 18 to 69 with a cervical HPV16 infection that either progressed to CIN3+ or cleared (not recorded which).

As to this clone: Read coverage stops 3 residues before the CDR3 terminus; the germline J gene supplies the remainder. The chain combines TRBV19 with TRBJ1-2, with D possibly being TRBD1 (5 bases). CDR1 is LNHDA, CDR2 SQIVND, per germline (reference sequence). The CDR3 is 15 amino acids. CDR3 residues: CASSTPGRGNNDYTF. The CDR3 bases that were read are TGTGCCAGTAGTACCCCTGGGCGGGGGAACAATGAC. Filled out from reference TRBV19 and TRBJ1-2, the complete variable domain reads DGGITQSPKYLFRKEGQNVTLSCEQNLNHDAMYWYRQDPGQGLRLIYYSQIVNDFQKGDIAEGYSVSREKKESFPLTVTSAQKNPTAFYLCASSTPGRGNNDYTFGSGTRLTVV.

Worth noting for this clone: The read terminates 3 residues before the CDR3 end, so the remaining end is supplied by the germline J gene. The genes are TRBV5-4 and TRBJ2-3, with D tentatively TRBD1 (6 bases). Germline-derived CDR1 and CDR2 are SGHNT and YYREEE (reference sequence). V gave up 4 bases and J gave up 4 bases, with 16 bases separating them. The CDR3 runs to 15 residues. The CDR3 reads CASSPVVEGADTQYF. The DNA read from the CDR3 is TGTGCCAGCAGCCCCGTGGTAGAGGGGGCAGATACG. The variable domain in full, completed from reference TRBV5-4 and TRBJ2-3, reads ETGVTQSPTHLIKTRGQQVTLRCSSQSGHNTVSWYQQALGQGPQFIFQYYREEENGRGNFPPRFSGLQFPNYSSELNVNALELDDSALYLCASSPVVEGADTQYFGPGTRLTVL.